A single sample gave rise to the 10 T cell receptor beta chains below, sequenced in a study of beta chain features in type 1 diabetes. Expressed TCRB transcripts were sequenced because the entire RNA isolate underwent reverse transcription. The protocol was immunoSEQ multiplex PCR, while the TCRdb copy is restricted to in-frame clones and leaves out a portion. The sample shows over 300,000 clones, around 8% of them seen only once. Sequencing was done on a sample of central memory CD4+ T cells from blood. The receptors come from a woman aged 18 to 35 in good health.

The CDR3, as DNA: TGTGCCAGCAGCTTAGATCCGGACAGTAACACTGAAGCTTTCTTT. It translates to CASSLDPDSNTEAFF. This chain uses TRBV11-2 with TRBJ1-1; D may be TRBD1 (6 bases). The CDR3 consists of 15 residues. In germline, CDR1 is SGHAT, CDR2 FQNNGV. Trimming shortened V by 0 bases and J by 2 bases, and 10 bases separated the two germline ends.

There are many counts of this clone. This rearrangement joins TRBV14 to TRBJ2-1, with D unclear. V was clipped by 2 bases and J by 5 bases, with 16 bases between them. Looked up from germline, CDR1 is SGHDN and CDR2 is FVKESK. CDR3 length equals 16 residues. The chain's CDR3 is CASSQLPGGAHNEQFF. CDR3 in DNA: TGTGCCAGCAGCCAACTTCCCGGTGGAGCGCACAATGAGCAGTTCTTC.

This clone occurred a few times. The rearrangement joins TRBV29-1 to TRBJ2-7; 9 bases are a match to TRBD1. The CDR3 has 14 residues. After removal of 5 bases from V and 3 bases from J, the junction contained 8 bases not matched to a gene. CDR1 SQVTM and CDR2 ANQGSEA come from the germline V gene. This CDR3 reads CSVSGTGSDYEQYF. The CDR3 DNA reads TGCAGCGTTTCCGGGACAGGGAGTGACTACGAGCAGTACTTC.

The V call is TRBV19, the J call TRBJ2-5; TRBD1 agrees at 9 bases. The CDR3 is 16 residues long. V lost 5 bases, J lost 3 bases, and 10 bases stayed unmatched. Per the germline V gene, CDR1 is LNHDA and CDR2 is SQIVND (reference sequence). CDR3 nucleotides: TGTGCCAGTAGTTCGTCGCCCACAGGGGGCAAAGAGACCCAGTACTTC. Its translation is CASSSSPTGGKETQYF.

This clone came up a few times. The sample carries other DNA sequences with the same CDR3. The rearrangement joins TRBV6-1 to TRBJ2-5; 9 positions match TRBD2. This CDR3 spans 14 amino acids. The trim removed 6 bases at V and 8 bases at J, leaving 10 bases unmatched. Germline V gene lookup returns CDR1 MNHNS and CDR2 SASEGT. The CDR3 here is CASRQGLAPETQYF. CDR3 sequence (DNA): TGTGCCAGCAGACAGGGACTAGCCCCAGAAACCCAGTACTTC.

This clone appeared a few times. The gene calls are TRBV28 and TRBJ1-2; no clear D gene. The CDR3 consists of 12 residues. CDR1 is MDHEN and CDR2 is SYDVKM in the germline V gene. Trimming took off 6 bases at V and 8 bases at J, with 13 bases between the two ends. CDR3 nucleotides: TGTGCCAGCAGAGCGCGGTTAGGAGGCTACACCTTC. Its translation is CASRARLGGYTF.

In this sample, this clone turned up a few times. The chain links TRBV18 to TRBJ2-1; D unclear. CDR3 length equals 16 residues. The germline V and J ends were trimmed by 0 bases and 0 bases, with 9 bases remaining between them. Germline lookup yields CDR1 KGHSH and CDR2 LQKENI. The CDR3 sequence is CASSPPAMASYNEQFF. The CDR3 bases are TGTGCCAGCTCACCACCAGCAATGGCCTCCTACAATGAGCAGTTCTTC.

This rearrangement joins TRBV9 to TRBJ2-5, with D perhaps assigned TRBD1 or TRBD2 (5 bases each). This CDR3 has 16 amino acids. V shed 0 bases and J shed 2 bases, with 14 bases lying between them. CDR1 is SGDLS, CDR2 YYNGEE, per germline. In nucleotides, the CDR3 is TGTGCCAGCAGCGTAGGGAAGGGACCGGGGCAAGAGACCCAGTACTTC. It translates to CASSVGKGPGQETQYF.

V is TRBV6-5 and J is TRBJ1-3; D ambiguous. V was shortened by 4 bases and J by 0 bases, with 10 bases between the two germline ends. The CDR3 loop spans 15 amino acids. Germline CDR1 MNHEY, CDR2 SVGAGI. CDR3 coding DNA: TGTGCCAGCAGTTCATGGGCTCACTCTGGAAACACCATATATTTT. Its translation: CASSSWAHSGNTIYF.

The V gene is TRBV7-9, the J gene TRBJ1-2, with D unclear. CDR1 and CDR2 from the germline V gene are SEHNR and FQNEAQ (reference sequence). Trimming removed 1 base from V and 1 base from J, with 7 bases in between. The CDR3 is 14 amino acids. CDR3 nucleotides: TGTGCCAGCAGCTTAGGTCTGAATAACTATGGCTACACCTTC. It yields the protein CASSLGLNNYGYTF.